Sequencing of this TCR beta chain was carried out in a study of immune evolution from preneoplasia to lung adenocarcinoma. Study background: HLA loss of heterozygosity: about 7% AIS, around 16% MIA, over 25% ADC, none AAH.

Two lung cancer pathologists independently confirmed each histologic diagnosis. The CDR3 runs 16 residues. The V gene end was trimmed by 5 bases and the J gene end by 0 bases; junction bases not matched to a gene: 5. Germline V gene data show CDR1 as LNHDA and CDR2 as SQIVND (reference sequence). Remarks on this clone: The target antigen is unknown.

Findings of the study overall: Normal lung had the highest top T cell clone frequencies. Compared with EGFR-mutant or double wild-type lesions, KRAS-mutant nodules were more clonal.

Profiled with immunoSEQ multiplex PCR; TCRdb holds only in-frame clones, not every one. Here the sample spans fewer than 10,000 clones, over 75% being singletons. This clonotype was sampled from a person at least 80 years old with lung adenocarcinoma. The chain combines TRBV19 with TRBJ1-1; 11 bases agree with TRBD1. The material sequenced was FFPE minimally invasive lung adenocarcinoma tissue. DNA for the CDR3: TGTGCCAGTAGTCCAGGGACAGGGGGAATGAACACTGAAGCTTTCTTT. Encoded protein: CASSPGTGGMNTEAFF.